This T cell receptor beta chain is from a study of response to subunit inactivated influenza vaccine. Study observations and caveats: There was a suggestion from the authors that each seasonal influenza vaccination recruits few new T cells.

Note on this clonotype: What it binds is not known.

The germline V gene has CDR1 MDHEN and CDR2 SYDVKM. CDR3 length: 17 amino acids. J was trimmed by 6 bases and V by 6 bases; bases with no gene match: 18. TCRdb re-called the RT-PCR reads through MiXCR, storing one row per CDR3 protein. The data contain about 190,000 distinct CDR3 sequences, approximately 14% of them singletons. The genes are TRBV28 and TRBJ2-3; 7 bases are shared with TRBD2. The source of this sequence is a man aged 50-60 years who received an inactivated influenza vaccine. The sample consisted of CD8+ T cells sorted from PBMCs, taken more than 4 days after vaccination. CDR3 nucleotide sequence: TGTGCCAGCAGCCCTGGACAAAGGGACTACCTACACGATACGCAGTATTTT. Encoded protein: CASSPGQRDYLHDTQYF.